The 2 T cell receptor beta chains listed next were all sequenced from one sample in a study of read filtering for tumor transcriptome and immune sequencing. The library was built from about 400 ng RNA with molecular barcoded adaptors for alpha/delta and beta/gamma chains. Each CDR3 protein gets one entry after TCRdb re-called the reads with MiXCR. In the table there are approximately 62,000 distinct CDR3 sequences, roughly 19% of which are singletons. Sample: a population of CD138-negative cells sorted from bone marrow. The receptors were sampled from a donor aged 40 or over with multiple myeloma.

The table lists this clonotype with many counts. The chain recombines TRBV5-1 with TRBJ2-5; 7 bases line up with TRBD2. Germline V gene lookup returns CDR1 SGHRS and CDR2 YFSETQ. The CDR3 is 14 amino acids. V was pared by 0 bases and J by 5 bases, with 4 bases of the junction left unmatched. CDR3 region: CASSLGRGSETQYF. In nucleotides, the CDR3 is TGCGCCAGCAGCTTGGGTCGCGGGAGTGAGACCCAGTACTTC.

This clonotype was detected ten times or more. The CDR3 loop is CSAKVGGRTTEAFF. CDR3 nucleotide sequence: TGCAGTGCCAAAGTGGGGGGCAGGACCACTGAAGCTTTCTTT. This chain links TRBV20-1 with TRBJ1-1; D is perhaps TRBD1 (6 bases). The CDR3 has 14 amino acids. The V and J ends lost 6 bases and 4 bases respectively, with 18 bases between them. Looked up from germline, CDR1 is DFQATT and CDR2 is SNEGSKA (reference sequence).